What follows describes a single T cell receptor beta chain. What this receptor recognizes is not known. Per-base qualities were not stored, and no clone one base away is much larger. This specimen belongs to a study of cytomegalovirus exposure and HLA in healthy donors (TCRdb year 2017). Regarding the research as a whole: The roughly 670 repertoires of the first cohort and the 95 to 150 validation repertoires were produced on the same platform, according to a later analysis. The study aimed to test whether cataloging public T cell receptors could reveal signatures of past pathogen exposure. A separate validation cohort of 100 to 150 different subjects was used in addition to the roughly 670-subject first cohort. The study combined high-throughput TCR immunosequencing, statistical association of individual TCRs with disease status, and machine learning to predict cytomegalovirus infection status.

Library prep was done by the immunoSEQ multiplex PCR assay. The study's own analysis went as follows. To diagnose cytomegalovirus status from the catalog of TCR beta chain sequences, a statistical classification framework was built. As stored in TCRdb, this immuneACCESS dataset retains in-frame rearrangements with V and J assigned. A fraction of the clones does not appear; measured against another copy, unresolved V genes explain less than half of the discrepancy, and the remainder lacks a known reason. That table supplies the V and J calls and clone size; D and trimming were determined from the DNA. Across this sample there are about 150,000 clones, with about 94% seen only once. Of the sample, 1.5% to 2% falls within the top ten clones. The CDR3 has 12 amino acids, counting the end cysteine and phenylalanine. Of the read, only the CDR3 DNA is kept; its 36 bases are in frame from base 1. The junction carries 14 bases between V and J, which are trimmed by 7 bases and 7 bases respectively. Per the germline V gene (reference sequence), GTSNPN is the CDR1 and SVGIG is the CDR2.

General study outcomes and caveats: While some public TCRs were present in many individuals, most TCR sequences turned up only very rarely across donors. In a later analysis, TCRs clustered in the first cohort were found to also tend to co-occur in the 130 or so validation repertoires, with 90% to 95% of cluster scores above 0. In vitro tests confirmed that a few of the cytomegalovirus-associated TCR beta chains recognize cytomegalovirus antigens. According to the authors, the approach could potentially be generalized to other disease states and immunological phenotypes. Cytomegalovirus status was reported to be diagnosed by the classifier with high specificity and sensitivity in both the original and validation cohorts. A later analysis lacked HLA typing for the validation cohort, so it scored co-occurrence in that cohort across all 110 or so repertoires. A total of 150 to 200 TCR beta chains were listed by the study as associated with cytomegalovirus.

Donors formed part of the validation cohort, which comprised 120 subjects and was distinct from the first cohort of some 700 subjects. The clonotype was recovered from a man aged 18 to 35 in good health and CMV-seropositive. This chain joins TRBV30 to TRBJ2-1; D gene: possibly TRBD2, on 5 matching bases. Sequenced sample: PBMCs. The CDR3 protein: CALAARENEQFF. In nucleotide form, the sequence is TGTGCCTTGGCCGCTCGGGAAAATGAGCAGTTCTTC.